This TCR beta chain was captured by sequencing in a study of blood T cell repertoires in COVID-19 (dated by TCRdb to 2018 to 2020). About the investigation overall: Samples from collaborators originated in the United States, Italy and Spain and spanned both the acute and convalescent phases of COVID-19. Where available, HLA class I and class II types were obtained from metadata supplied by the sample provider rather than from assay-based typing. A de-identified subject ID, COVID-19 status, age in years and sex were almost always included in the sample metadata. The repertoires were released in a freely available public database intended as a resource for research on the immune response to SARS-CoV-2. The material from the prospective study consisted of cDNA or gDNA derived from T cells, B-cell-depleted T cells, or PBMCs. The samples were drawn from two sources: the first 160 participants of the ongoing ImmuneRACE study, and 1,200 or so subjects contributed by 6 global collaborators. Subjects who had been exposed to COVID-19, were actively infected with it, or had recovered from it provided the deeply sampled blood TCRbeta repertoires that made up the dataset.

Broader findings and caveats from the paper: Clinical and demographic metadata were provided uncurated, with the amount varying by source and participant.

TCRbeta CDR3 regions were amplified from genomic DNA using the immunoSEQ Assay, a bias-controlled multiplex PCR. The paper's data handling went like this. The number of nucleated cells in each sample was estimated by amplification of reference gene primers within the assay. Sequence reads were collapsed and filtered to measure the absolute abundance of every unique TCRbeta CDR3 rearrangement. For each sample, productive Simpson clonality was calculated by taking the square root of Simpson's diversity index across productive rearrangements. Here the immuneACCESS table is served through TCRdb, limited to in-frame sequences with V and J called. Missing clones are a known gap in these copies; in checked studies unresolved V genes cover under half, and the rest lacks a known reason. V and J calls and clone size are given by that table; D and trimming were obtained from the DNA. The sample has over 110,000 clones on record, about 91% of them singletons. 28% of the sample is held by the ten biggest clonotypes.

Whole blood was collected in K2EDTA tubes by collaborating institutions according to the institutions' own protocols. Collaborator samples were shipped for TCRbeta analysis as frozen whole blood, isolated PBMCs, or DNA extracted from either sample type. A word on this clone: The target of this receptor is not known. Base qualities are not recorded, but no much larger clone differs from it by a single base.

V gives up 5 bases and J gives up 9 bases, and the segment between their germline ends measures 8 bases. From the germline V gene (reference sequence), CDR1 is SEHNR and CDR2 is FQNEAQ. From the cysteine up to the phenylalanine, the CDR3 has a length of 10 residues. This entry keeps only the CDR3 DNA: 30 bases, framed from base 1. The rearrangement joined TRBV7-9 to TRBJ2-7, with the D segment identity uncertain. The receptor's source is a human donor in a cohort sampled during active COVID-19. The sample taken for sequencing was peripheral blood. The DNA reads TGTGCCAGCAGCGACATGGGGCAGTACTTC. It translates to CASSDMGQYF.